Listed below are T cell receptor beta chains from one sample, sequenced in a study of blood T cell repertoires in COVID-19. TCRdb's copy holds only in-frame clones and misses some; the assay was immunoSEQ multiplex PCR. This sample yields approximately 50,000 clones, of which roughly 85% are seen a single time; 25% belongs to the top ten. The sequencing sample was made of peripheral blood. These receptors all come from a man in his 70s with acute or convalescent COVID-19. The CDR3 runs from the conserved cysteine through the conserved F or W. The D gene is left open where the match is weak. Some rows mark clone size as missing; the rest say once, few, many or name a class of expanded clone.

clone size: few; D gene: .; J gene: TRBJ2-7; V gene: TRBV6-2/TRBV6-3; CDR3 DNA: TGTGCCAGCAGTTACCCGCAGGGGCCCTACGAGCAGTACTTC; CDR3 protein: CASSYPQGPYEQYF
clone size: few; D gene: TRBD2; J gene: TRBJ2-3; V gene: TRBV4-2; CDR3 DNA: TGTGCCAGCAGCCAAGAACATAGCGGGGGACGTGCACAGTATTTT; CDR3 protein: CASSQEHSGGRAQYF
clone size: .; D gene: TRBD2; J gene: TRBJ2-7; V gene: TRBV5-1; CDR3 DNA: TGCGCCAGTGCGGCTAGCGGCTCCTACGAGCAGTACTTC; CDR3 protein: CASAASGSYEQYF
clone size: once; D gene: TRBD1; J gene: TRBJ2-5; V gene: TRBV19; CDR3 DNA: TGTGCCAGTGGCACAGGGGGTCAGGAGACCCAGTACTTC; CDR3 protein: CASGTGGQETQYF
clone size: .; D gene: TRBD1; J gene: TRBJ1-2; V gene: TRBV3-1/TRBV3-2; CDR3 DNA: TGTGCCAGCACGTTGACAGACAGGGGCCCTCTGTTAGGCTACACCTTC; CDR3 protein: CASTLTDRGPLLGYTF
clone size: .; D gene: TRBD1; J gene: TRBJ2-2; V gene: TRBV11-3; CDR3 DNA: TGTGCCATCAGCCCGGACAGGGCATCGATCGGGACCGGGGAGCTGTTTTTT; CDR3 protein: CAISPDRASIGTGELFF
clone size: .; D gene: TRBD2; J gene: TRBJ2-2; V gene: TRBV30; CDR3 DNA: TGTGCCTGGAGTGTACGGGCTAGCGGAAAAGTCACCGGGGAGCTGTTTTTT; CDR3 protein: CAWSVRASGKVTGELFF
clone size: .; D gene: .; J gene: TRBJ2-3; V gene: TRBV6-2/TRBV6-3; CDR3 DNA: TGTGCCAGCAGTTACCAGACGGGGGGCAATACAGATACGCAGTATTTT; CDR3 protein: CASSYQTGGNTDTQYF
clone size: few; D gene: TRBD2; J gene: TRBJ2-3; V gene: TRBV9; CDR3 DNA: TGTGCCAGCAGCTCAACCGGGAGGGCCCAGGATACGCAGTATTTT; CDR3 protein: CASSSTGRAQDTQYF
clone size: .; D gene: TRBD1; J gene: TRBJ2-7; V gene: TRBV5-5; CDR3 DNA: TGTGCCAGCAGCTGGGGTCGGGACAGGGGAACCTACGAGCAGTACTTC; CDR3 protein: CASSWGRDRGTYEQYF